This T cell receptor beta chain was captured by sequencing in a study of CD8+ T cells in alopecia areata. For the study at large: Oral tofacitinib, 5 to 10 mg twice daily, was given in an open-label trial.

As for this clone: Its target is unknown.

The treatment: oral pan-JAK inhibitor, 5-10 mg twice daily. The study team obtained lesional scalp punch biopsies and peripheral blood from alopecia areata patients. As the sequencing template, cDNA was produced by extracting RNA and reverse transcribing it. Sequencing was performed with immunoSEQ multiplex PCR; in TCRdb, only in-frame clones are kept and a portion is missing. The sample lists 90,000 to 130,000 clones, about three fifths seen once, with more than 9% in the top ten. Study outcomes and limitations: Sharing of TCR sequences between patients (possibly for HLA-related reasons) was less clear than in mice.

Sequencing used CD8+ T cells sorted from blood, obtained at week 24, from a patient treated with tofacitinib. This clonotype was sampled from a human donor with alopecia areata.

The DNA of the CDR3 is TGTGCCAGCAGTTTAGGACAGGTCTACGAGCAGTACTTC. This encodes CASSLGQVYEQYF. The chain links TRBV27 to TRBJ2-7; 7 bases are a match to TRBD1. The CDR3 covers 13 residues. Trimming at V came to 2 bases and at J to 3 bases, leaving 1 base not matched to a gene. From germline, CDR1 is MNHEY and CDR2 SMNVEV (reference sequence).